Listed below are T cell receptor beta chains from one sample, sequenced in a study of cytomegalovirus exposure and HLA in healthy donors. Libraries were prepared by immunoSEQ multiplex PCR; TCRdb keeps only in-frame clonotypes and omits some of them. The sample records 150,000 to 180,000 clones, approximately 85% being singletons. Sequencing was carried out using PBMCs. The receptor set was obtained from a young woman in good health and CMV-seronegative. Each CDR3 is given with its conserved first and last residue.

14,TRBV5-4,TRBJ1-2,CASSLQGQQYGYTF
15,TRBV19,TRBJ1-1,CASSLSGTANTEAFF
15,TRBV28,TRBJ2-7,CASRGPGQGFYEQYF
12,TRBV6-6,TRBJ2-7,CASSRDRYEQYF
14,TRBV6-6,TRBJ1-1,CASSYRDSRTEAFF
15,TRBV18,TRBJ2-7,CASSPRGTGVGEQYF
14,TRBV6-5,TRBJ2-7,CASSYRGGPYEQYF
14,TRBV6-6,TRBJ2-5,CASSSIAGQETQYF
14,TRBV7-3,TRBJ1-1,CASSLGPGYTEAFF
14,TRBV5-1,TRBJ2-5,CASSFGTGQETQYF
15,TRBV6-1,TRBJ2-3,CASQGIAGLADTQYF
15,TRBV5-1,TRBJ1-4,CASSLGTTDNEKLFF
17,TRBV15,TRBJ2-1,CATSRAQTSGAYNEQFF
13,TRBV29-1,TRBJ1-4,CSVEGPQGEKLFF
16,TRBV9,TRBJ2-3,CASSVAGTGLTDTQYF
15,TRBV19,TRBJ1-4,CASSRLRQDGEKLFF
13,TRBV7-9,TRBJ2-7,CASSPSGGHEQYF
14,TRBV18,TRBJ2-7,CASSPQGSGNEQYF
18,TRBV11-2,TRBJ2-6,CASSTLRGLVSGANVLTF
14,TRBV6-1,TRBJ2-1,CASLSGTENNEQFF
15,TRBV18,TRBJ1-3,CASSPRAGNGNTIYF
13,TRBV2,TRBJ2-3,CASGADDTDTQYF
14,TRBV28,TRBJ2-2,CASSSQGWGGELFF